This T cell receptor beta chain originates from a study of T-cell reconstitution after alpha-beta-depleted transplantation in children. This clonotype was recorded a few times. The antigen is undetermined. Findings of the study overall: T-cell counts and diversity were attributed mostly to newly produced T cells one year after transplant. Some patients owed their high day-60 TCRbeta diversity to surviving recipient T cells and thymic progenitors. Several hundred expanded graft clones reportedly gave rise to the alpha-beta T cells present about two months after transplant.

Unique molecular identifiers were incorporated into the prepared TCRbeta library. In TCRdb, the PCR reads were re-called with MiXCR into one record per CDR3 protein. This table has around 300,000 distinct CDR3 sequences, around 10% appearing once. J was trimmed by 5 bases and V by 3 bases; bases with no gene match: 10. In germline, CDR1 is SGHAT, CDR2 FQDESV (reference sequence). CDR3 length: 19 residues. Here the sequenced sample was PBMCs, taken before TCRalphabeta/CD19-depleted stem cell transplant. This TCR was recovered from a boy under two years old with acute myeloid leukemia, due to receive a stem cell transplant. The chain employs TRBV11-1 and TRBJ2-1, with TRBD2 identical over 16 bases. The CDR3 reads CASSLPGLAGGQVNNEQFF. The CDR3, as DNA: TGTGCCAGCAGCTTGCCGGGACTAGCGGGAGGGCAGGTGAACAATGAGCAGTTCTTC.